These 29 T cell receptor beta chains originate from one sample sequenced in a study of vaccination and CD4 T cells after COVID-19. Treatment of the sample: approximately nine-day PBMC culture with coronavirus spike peptide pools or control peptides (ViraFEST assay). Sequenced with the Oncomine TCR Beta short-read assay was DNA taken from cultured CD4+ T cells. MiXCR, run by TCRdb on the PCR reads, gives a single entry per CDR3 protein. The sample holds about 10,000 distinct CDR3 sequences, about four fifths seen once. Antigens of these TCRs are unknown. The sample comprised CD4+ T cells from blood, cultured in vitro. Receptor source: a human donor who had recovered from COVID-19.

V is TRBV27 and J is TRBJ1-2, with TRBD1 identical over 7 bases. Germline V gives CDR1 MNHEY, CDR2 SMNVEV (reference sequence). The V segment lost 7 bases and the J segment 2 bases; nucleotides outside the gene matches: 10. This CDR3 contains 15 residues. This CDR3 is CASTPRTGGNYGYTF. CDR3 DNA sequence: TGTGCCAGCACCCCCAGGACAGGAGGGAACTATGGCTACACCTTC.

V gene TRBV7-2 combines with J gene TRBJ2-1; D gene uncertain. This CDR3 has 12 residues. V lost 2 bases and J 10 bases, leaving 9 bases between the germline ends. Germline CDR1 SGHTA, CDR2 FQGNSA. The CDR3 DNA is TGTGCCAGCAGCTTAAATAGGCGGGAGCAGTTCTTC. Translation gives CASSLNRREQFF.

V and J are TRBV15 and TRBJ1-5; D is unclear. V shed 0 bases and J shed 7 bases, with 4 bases lying between them. This CDR3 is 12 amino acids long. Germline-derived CDR1 and CDR2 are LNHNV and YYDKDF (reference sequence). Written as DNA, the CDR3 is TGTGCCACCAGCAGAGATCGGCAGCCCCAGCATTTT. Translating gives CATSRDRQPQHF.

V gene TRBV7-2 combines with J gene TRBJ2-3, with D possibly being TRBD2 (5 bases). V was shortened by 3 bases and J by 1 base, with 14 bases between the two germline ends. CDR3 size: 16 residues. Looked up from germline, CDR1 is SGHTA and CDR2 is FQGNSA. CDR3 in amino acids: CASSFLLGPGTDTQYF. The CDR3, as DNA: TGTGCCAGCAGCTTCTTACTAGGACCCGGCACAGATACGCAGTATTTT. Looking up the rest from reference TRBV7-2 and TRBJ2-3 gives the full variable domain: GAGVSQSPSNKVTEKGKDVELRCDPISGHTALYWYRQSLGQGLEFLIYFQGNSAPDKSGLPSDRFSAERTGGSVSTLTIQRTQQEDSAVYLCASSFLLGPGTDTQYFGPGTRLTVL.

The chain recombines TRBV4-2 with TRBJ2-3, with D perhaps matching TRBD1 (6 bases). CDR1 is LGHNA, CDR2 YNFKEQ, per germline. The V end lost 2 bases, the J end lost 5 bases, and 17 bases lay between the germline ends. This CDR3 region has 16 residues. CDR3 sequence reads: CASSQLVGAAGDTQYF. The CDR3 DNA reads TGTGCCAGCAGCCAACTTGTGGGGGCCGCAGGAGATACGCAGTATTTT.

This clonotype was seen a handful of times. The chain employs TRBV6-1 and TRBJ1-5, with a tentative D call TRBD1 (5 bases). CDR1 and CDR2 (germline): MNHNS, SASEGT. This CDR3 is 15 amino acids long. V was clipped by 6 bases and J by 4 bases, with 16 bases between them. The CDR3 coding sequence is TGTGCCAGCAGCCCCCGACAGACCCAAAATCAGCCCCAGCATTTT. This gives the protein CASSPRQTQNQPQHF.

The chain recombines TRBV7-9 with TRBJ1-2; no reliable D call. The ends were cut back, 5 bases at V and 10 bases at J, with 17 bases in the middle. CDR3 length equals 13 residues. The germline gives CDR1 SEHNR, CDR2 FQNEAQ (reference sequence). CDR3 sequence (DNA): TGTGCCAGCAGCGCCCGATTCGAGGGAGACTACACCTTC. Translation gives CASSARFEGDYTF.

Only one count was recorded for this clonotype. This rearrangement joins TRBV20-1 to TRBJ1-2; D gene uncertain. Per germline, CDR1 DFQATT and CDR2 SNEGSKA (reference sequence). The germline V and J ends were trimmed by 8 bases and 0 bases, with 10 bases remaining between them. The CDR3 extends over 12 amino acids. The CDR3 here is CSPRASNYGYTF. CDR3 nucleotides: TGCAGTCCTCGAGCCTCTAACTATGGCTACACCTTC.

Sample share makes this clonotype large. The chain has TRBV20-1 and TRBJ1-5; 7 bases agree with TRBD1. Per the germline V gene, CDR1 is DFQATT and CDR2 is SNEGSKA (reference sequence). Trimming removed 5 bases from V and 7 bases from J; junction bases left unmatched: 11. The CDR3 has 14 residues. The CDR3 DNA is TGCAGTGCTGCCGACAGGGACTTAGGGCAGCCCCAGCATTTT. The encoded protein is CSAADRDLGQPQHF.

V usage is TRBV20-1 and J usage is TRBJ2-6; D is ambiguous. CDR1 and CDR2 (germline): DFQATT, SNEGSKA (reference sequence). The CDR3 sequence is 13 residues long. The CDR3 bases are TGCAGCGCCAGGTTCTCTGGGGCCAACGTCCTGACTTTC. Encoded protein: CSARFSGANVLTF.

This chain uses TRBV28 with TRBJ1-5; possible D gene TRBD1, 5 bases. CDR1 MDHEN and CDR2 SYDVKM come from the germline V gene. There are 16 residues in the CDR3. V lost 7 bases and J 0 bases, leaving 16 bases between the germline ends. The CDR3 nucleotides are TGTGCCAGCACCTTAGGGGCCTTTTATAGCAATCAGCCCCAGCATTTT. This translates into CASTLGAFYSNQPQHF.

This clonotype was found once. The chain combines TRBV20-1 with TRBJ2-3, with 8 positions matching TRBD1. Germline V gene lookup returns CDR1 DFQATT and CDR2 SNEGSKA (reference sequence). After removal of 3 bases from V and 0 bases from J, the junction contained 11 bases not matched to a gene. There are 17 residues in the CDR3. CDR3 DNA sequence: TGCAGTGCTAGTCACACCCCGACAGGGGCGAGCACAGATACGCAGTATTTT. This translates into CSASHTPTGASTDTQYF.

The chain employs TRBV20-1 and TRBJ2-3, with 8 bases that match TRBD1. The CDR3 length is 16 residues. Germline CDR1 DFQATT, CDR2 SNEGSKA (reference sequence). V was pared by 1 base and J by 4 bases, with 10 bases of the junction left unmatched. CDR3 sequence reads: CSARGRGPLGSDTQYF. The CDR3 nucleotides read TGCAGTGCTAGAGGCAGGGGGCCCCTCGGATCAGATACGCAGTATTTT.

This chain connects TRBV20-1 to TRBJ2-5; D unclear. Deletions cut 2 bases from V and 3 bases from J, with 13 bases between. The CDR3 has 14 amino acids. Looked up from germline, CDR1 is DFQATT and CDR2 is SNEGSKA (reference sequence). In DNA, the CDR3 is TGCAGTGCTAGAACACGGACCCAAAAAGAGACCCAGTACTTC. Translated, it gives CSARTRTQKETQYF.

This chain uses TRBV20-1 with TRBJ2-3, with D unresolved. V was trimmed by 4 bases and J by 0 bases, leaving 5 bases between them. The CDR3 covers 12 residues. Germline CDR1 is DFQATT and CDR2 is SNEGSKA (reference sequence). CDR3 sequence: CSAMASTDTQYF. The CDR3 DNA sequence: TGCAGTGCTATGGCCAGCACAGATACGCAGTATTTT.

This clonotype was recorded once. The chain joins TRBV30 to TRBJ1-2; a possible D gene is TRBD1 (6 bases). CDR1 is GTSNPN, CDR2 SVGIG, per germline (reference sequence). V gave up 3 bases and J gave up 8 bases, with 19 bases separating them. This CDR3 has 14 residues. The DNA for the CDR3 is TGTGCCTGGAGCCGAGAACAGGGATCTAGAGGCTACACCTTC. Protein product: CAWSREQGSRGYTF.

The chain recombines TRBV11-1 with TRBJ2-1; TRBD2 might be the D (6 bases). The CDR3 extends over 15 amino acids. Germline assignment: CDR1 SGHAT and CDR2 FQDESV (reference sequence). Trimming left V 4 bases short and J 6 bases short, with 16 bases between. The CDR3 region is CASSSLSGTLNEQFF. The CDR3 DNA sequence: TGTGCCAGCAGCTCCCTATCCGGGACTCTCAATGAGCAGTTCTTC.

The chain has TRBV28 and TRBJ1-4; maybe TRBD1 (5 bases). The CDR3 is 13 amino acids. Germline-derived CDR1 and CDR2 are MDHEN and SYDVKM. The V end lost 6 bases, the J end lost 8 bases, and 13 bases lay between the germline ends. The CDR3 DNA reads TGTGCCAGCAGGGGGGGTGCAGGGGAAAAACTGTTTTTT. This translates into CASRGGAGEKLFF.

This sequence joins TRBV7-2 and TRBJ1-1; D is possibly TRBD1 (6 bases). This CDR3 spans 13 amino acids. V lost 2 bases to trimming and J lost 10 bases, with 14 bases between them. Germline V gene sequence: CDR1 SGHTA, CDR2 FQGNSA. The CDR3 sequence: CASSLKGGGVAFF. CDR3 DNA sequence: TGTGCCAGCAGCTTAAAAGGGGGAGGTGTAGCTTTCTTT.

The chain combines TRBV25-1 with TRBJ2-5; the match to TRBD1 covers 9 bases. Looked up from germline, CDR1 is MGHDK and CDR2 is SYGVNS. The J segment lost 5 bases and the V segment lost 8 bases, leaving 12 bases of the junction unmatched. The length of the CDR3 is 15 residues. In nucleotides, the CDR3 is TGTGCCAGCGGACACCTCCGGGACAGGGATGAGACCCAGTACTTC. Translated, it gives CASGHLRDRDETQYF.

This clonotype was picked up one time. The chain employs TRBV7-3 and TRBJ1-2; 11 nucleotides agree with TRBD1. With 4 bases clipped from V and 8 bases from J, the junction kept 9 bases outside the gene matches. Germline V CDR1 and CDR2: SGHTA, FQGTGA. This CDR3 has 15 amino acids. CDR3: CASSSGPGQGDGYTF. In DNA, the CDR3 is TGTGCCAGCAGCTCCGGCCCGGGACAGGGGGACGGCTACACCTTC.

The chain employs TRBV6-1 and TRBJ1-5; D is unresolved. This CDR3 is 11 amino acids long. V was cut by 8 bases and J by 5 bases, with 7 bases left in between. CDR1 is MNHNS and CDR2 is SASEGT in the germline V gene. In DNA form, the CDR3 reads TGTGCCAGCGGCGGGGATCAGCCCCAGCATTTT. Amino acids: CASGGDQPQHF.

The rearrangement uses TRBV24-1 and TRBJ1-2; TRBD1 might be the D (6 bases). Germline V lookup: CDR1 KGHDR, CDR2 SFDVKD. CDR3 size: 13 residues. Trimming pared 3 bases from V and 8 bases from J, leaving 12 bases between. In DNA, the CDR3 is TGTGCCACCAGTGATATCACAGGGCGCGGCTACACCTTC. Encoded protein: CATSDITGRGYTF.

The J gene is TRBJ1-2, the V gene TRBV20-1, with D hard to call. V was shortened by 0 bases and J by 8 bases, with 22 bases between the two germline ends. Per germline, CDR1 DFQATT and CDR2 SNEGSKA (reference sequence). The CDR3 runs to 16 residues. CDR3: CSARDILGETKQGYTF. In DNA form, the CDR3 reads TGCAGTGCTAGAGATATCTTGGGCGAGACTAAACAGGGCTACACCTTC.

This clonotype was recorded only once. The chain employs TRBV6-1 and TRBJ2-3, with unresolved D. The CDR3 length is 13 residues. Trimming left V 6 bases short and J 6 bases short, with 13 bases between. Germline lookup yields CDR1 MNHNS and CDR2 SASEGT. The CDR3 region is CASSPTDADTQYF. CDR3 DNA: TGTGCCAGCAGCCCCACGGACGCGGATACGCAGTATTTT.

The chain has TRBV6-8 and TRBJ2-3; D possibly corresponds to TRBD2 (5 bases). V was trimmed by 6 bases and J by 6 bases, leaving 13 bases between them. The CDR3 spans 13 residues. Germline CDR1 and CDR2: MNHGY and SAAAGT. CDR3 protein: CASSPDRGDTQYF. The CDR3 DNA sequence: TGTGCCAGCAGCCCCGACCGCGGGGATACGCAGTATTTT.

This clonotype was seen just once. The gene calls are TRBV27 and TRBJ1-2; 7 positions match TRBD1. The V gene end was trimmed by 11 bases and the J gene end by 7 bases; junction bases not matched to a gene: 19. CDR1 is MNHEY, CDR2 SMNVEV, per germline (reference sequence). CDR3 length: 15 residues. The CDR3, as DNA: TGTGCCGCGAGGGAAAACAGGGGTGACCTTCGTGGCTACACCTTC. It is translated as CAARENRGDLRGYTF.

The CDR3 loop reads CASSDSLSLSTEAFF. For the CDR3, the DNA is TGTGCCAGCAGTGACAGTCTCTCCCTTAGTACTGAAGCTTTCTTT. The J gene is TRBJ1-1, the V gene TRBV6-2 or TRBV6-3; a possible D gene is TRBD1 (5 bases). Germline CDR1 is MNHEY and CDR2 is SVGEGT. With 5 bases removed from V and 5 bases from J, the gap between germline ends came to 18 bases. The length of the CDR3 is 15 residues.

V usage is TRBV20-1 and J usage is TRBJ1-2, with D unresolved. Germline CDR1 is DFQATT and CDR2 is SNEGSKA (reference sequence). The V end was cut by 5 bases, the J end by 4 bases, with 11 bases between. The CDR3 runs to 12 residues. The CDR3 coding sequence is TGCAGTGCTCCCGAGGTAGCCTATGGCTACACCTTC. This codes for CSAPEVAYGYTF.